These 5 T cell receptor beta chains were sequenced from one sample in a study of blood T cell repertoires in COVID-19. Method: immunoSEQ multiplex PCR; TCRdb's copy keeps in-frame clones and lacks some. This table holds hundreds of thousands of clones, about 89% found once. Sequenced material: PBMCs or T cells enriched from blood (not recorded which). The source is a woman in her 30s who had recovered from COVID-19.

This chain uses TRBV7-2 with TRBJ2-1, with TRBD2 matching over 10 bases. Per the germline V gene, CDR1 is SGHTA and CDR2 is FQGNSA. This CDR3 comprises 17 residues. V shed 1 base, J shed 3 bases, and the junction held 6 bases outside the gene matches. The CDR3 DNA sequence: TGTGCCAGCAGCTTAGGCCCTAGCGGGAGTGGCTACAATGAGCAGTTCTTC. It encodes CASSLGPSGSGYNEQFF. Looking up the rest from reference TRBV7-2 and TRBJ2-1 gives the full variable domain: GAGVSQSPSNKVTEKGKDVELRCDPISGHTALYWYRQSLGQGLEFLIYFQGNSAPDKSGLPSDRFSAERTGGSVSTLTIQRTQQEDSAVYLCASSLGPSGSGYNEQFFGPGTRLTVL.

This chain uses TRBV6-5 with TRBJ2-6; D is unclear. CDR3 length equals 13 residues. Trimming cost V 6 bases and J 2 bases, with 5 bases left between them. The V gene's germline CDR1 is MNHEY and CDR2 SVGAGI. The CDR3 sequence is CASRQPGANVLTF. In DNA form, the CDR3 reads TGTGCCAGCAGACAACCTGGGGCCAACGTCCTGACTTTC.

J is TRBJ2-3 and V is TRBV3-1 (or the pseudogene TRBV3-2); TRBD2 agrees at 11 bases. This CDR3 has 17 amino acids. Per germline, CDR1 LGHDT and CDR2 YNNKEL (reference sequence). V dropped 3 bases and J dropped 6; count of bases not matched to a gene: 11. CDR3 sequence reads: CASSQGIAGGLEDTQYF. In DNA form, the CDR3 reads TGTGCCAGCAGCCAGGGAATAGCGGGAGGGCTAGAGGATACGCAGTATTTT.

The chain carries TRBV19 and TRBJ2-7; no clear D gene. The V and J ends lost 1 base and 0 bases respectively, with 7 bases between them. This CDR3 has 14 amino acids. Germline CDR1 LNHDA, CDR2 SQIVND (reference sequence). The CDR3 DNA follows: TGTGCCAGTAGTATAGGTCGGAGCTCCTACGAGCAGTACTTC. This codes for CASSIGRSSYEQYF.

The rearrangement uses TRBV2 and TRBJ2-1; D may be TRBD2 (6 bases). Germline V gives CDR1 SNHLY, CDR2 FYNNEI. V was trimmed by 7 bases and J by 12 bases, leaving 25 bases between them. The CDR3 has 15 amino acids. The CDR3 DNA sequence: TGTGCCAGCATCTTAAAACCCTTGCTAGCGCCCAGGCAGTTCTTC. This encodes CASILKPLLAPRQFF.